Sequencing of this T cell receptor beta chain was carried out in a study of shared clonotypes between healthy human individuals. Profiling relied on immunoSEQ multiplex PCR, and the TCRdb table lists in-frame clones only, not all of them. The sample contains millions of clones, 90% to 95% of which appear only once. The sample consisted of naive CD4+ T cells sorted from blood. Sample subset: CD45RA+ positively selected. The TCR originated in a man between 18 and 35 years old in good health.

The CDR3 nucleotides are TGTGCCACCAGCGCGGGGACAATCCTCAACAATGAGCAGTTCTTC. It specifies CATSAGTILNNEQFF. This chain uses TRBV15 with TRBJ2-1, with D tentatively TRBD1 or TRBD2 (6 bases each). Germline CDR1 reads LNHNV; CDR2 reads YYDKDF (reference sequence). Trimming shortened V by 5 bases and J by 5 bases, and 16 bases separated the two germline ends. This CDR3 spans 15 amino acids.